Described below is a single TCR beta chain sequence and its context. Its antigen remains unidentified. Trimming left V 1 base short and J 13 bases short, with 8 bases between. The V gene's germline CDR1 is MNHEY and CDR2 SVGAGI. The CDR3 extends over 12 amino acids. This record belongs to a study of T cell responses to AZD1222 COVID-19 vaccine. Sequenced by immunoSEQ multiplex PCR; TCRdb stores in-frame clones only, minus some. In the table there are approximately 140,000 clones, 75% to 95% of which are singletons. The study, taken as a whole, reports: Nearly half of spike-specific TCRs reportedly go after variant regions that carry no mutations. The study found vaccine-associated CD4 TCRs spanning spike, dominant at 160-218 and 743-854.

The rearrangement joins TRBV6-5 to TRBJ1-6; maybe TRBD1 (5 bases). The receptor was isolated from an adult in good health. Sequenced here: peripheral blood, sampled on day 0 of MenACWY control vaccination. CDR3 sequence (DNA): TGTGCCAGCAGTTACTACGGGGGTCCCCTCCACTTT. This codes for CASSYYGGPLHF.